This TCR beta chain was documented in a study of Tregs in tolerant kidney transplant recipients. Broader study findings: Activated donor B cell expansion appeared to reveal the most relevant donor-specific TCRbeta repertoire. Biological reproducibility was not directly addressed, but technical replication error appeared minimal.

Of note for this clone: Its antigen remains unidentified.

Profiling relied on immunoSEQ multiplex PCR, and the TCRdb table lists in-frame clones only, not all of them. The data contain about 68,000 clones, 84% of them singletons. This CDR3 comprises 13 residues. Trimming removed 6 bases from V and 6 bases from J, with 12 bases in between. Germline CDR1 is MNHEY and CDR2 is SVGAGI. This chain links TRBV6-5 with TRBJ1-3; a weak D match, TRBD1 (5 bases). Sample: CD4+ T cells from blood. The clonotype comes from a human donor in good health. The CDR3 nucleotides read TGTGCCAGCAGGATGACAGAATTAAACACCATATATTTT. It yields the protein CASRMTELNTIYF.